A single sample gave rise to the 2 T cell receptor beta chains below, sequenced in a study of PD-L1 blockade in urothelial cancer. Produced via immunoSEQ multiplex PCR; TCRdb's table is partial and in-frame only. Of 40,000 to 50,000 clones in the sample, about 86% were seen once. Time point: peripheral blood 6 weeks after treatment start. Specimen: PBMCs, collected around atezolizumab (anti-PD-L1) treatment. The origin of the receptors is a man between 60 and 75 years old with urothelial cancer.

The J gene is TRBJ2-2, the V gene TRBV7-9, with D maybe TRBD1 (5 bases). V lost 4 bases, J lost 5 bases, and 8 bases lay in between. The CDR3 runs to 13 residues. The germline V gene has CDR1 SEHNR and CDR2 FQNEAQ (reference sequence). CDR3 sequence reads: CASSSQGTGELFF. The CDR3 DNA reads TGTGCCAGCAGCTCGCAGGGTACCGGGGAGCTGTTTTTT.

The CDR3 reads CASSASLAVGNIQYF. The CDR3 DNA reads TGTGCCAGCAGCGCCTCACTAGCGGTCGGGAACATTCAGTACTTC. The rearrangement uses TRBV9 and TRBJ2-4, with TRBD2 identical over 8 bases. This CDR3 comprises 15 residues. Germline values: CDR1 SGDLS, CDR2 YYNGEE. V was pared by 3 bases and J by 7 bases, with 9 bases of the junction left unmatched.